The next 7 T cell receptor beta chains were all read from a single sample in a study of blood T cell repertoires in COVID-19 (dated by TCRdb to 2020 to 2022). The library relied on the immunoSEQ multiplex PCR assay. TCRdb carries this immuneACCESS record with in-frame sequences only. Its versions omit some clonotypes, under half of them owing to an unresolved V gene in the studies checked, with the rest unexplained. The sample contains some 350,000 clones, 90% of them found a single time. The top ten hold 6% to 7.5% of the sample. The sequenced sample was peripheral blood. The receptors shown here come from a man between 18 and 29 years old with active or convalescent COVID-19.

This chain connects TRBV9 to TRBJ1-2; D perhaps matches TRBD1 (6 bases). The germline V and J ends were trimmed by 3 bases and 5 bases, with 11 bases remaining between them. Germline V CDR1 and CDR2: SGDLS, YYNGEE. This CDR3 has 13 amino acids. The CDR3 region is CASSAQGFYGYTF. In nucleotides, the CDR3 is TGTGCCAGCAGCGCCCAGGGGTTTTATGGCTACACCTTC.

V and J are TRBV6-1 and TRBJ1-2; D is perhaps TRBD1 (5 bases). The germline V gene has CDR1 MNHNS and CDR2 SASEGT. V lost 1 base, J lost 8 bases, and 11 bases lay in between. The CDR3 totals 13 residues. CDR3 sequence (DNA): TGTGCCAGCAGTGAAGTGGCAGGGTGGGGCTACACCTTC. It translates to CASSEVAGWGYTF.

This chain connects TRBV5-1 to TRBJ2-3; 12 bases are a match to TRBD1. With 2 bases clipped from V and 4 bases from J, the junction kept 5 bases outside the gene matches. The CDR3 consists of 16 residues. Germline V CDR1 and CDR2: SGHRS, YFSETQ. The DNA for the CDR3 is TGCGCCAGCAGCTTAGGGACAGGGGGCCCGGCAGATACGCAGTATTTT. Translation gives CASSLGTGGPADTQYF. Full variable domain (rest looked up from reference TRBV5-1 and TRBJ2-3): KAGVTQTPRYLIKTRGQQVTLSCSPISGHRSVSWYQQTPGQGLQFLFEYFSETQRNKGNFPGRFSGRQFSNSRSEMNVSTLELGDSALYLCASSLGTGGPADTQYFGPGTRLTVL.

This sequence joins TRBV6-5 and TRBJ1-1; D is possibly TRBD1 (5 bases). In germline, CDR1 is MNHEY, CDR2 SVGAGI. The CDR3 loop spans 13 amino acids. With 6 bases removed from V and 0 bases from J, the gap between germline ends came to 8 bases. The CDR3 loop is CASSDSLNTEAFF. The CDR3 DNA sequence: TGTGCCAGCAGCGACAGTTTGAACACTGAAGCTTTCTTT.

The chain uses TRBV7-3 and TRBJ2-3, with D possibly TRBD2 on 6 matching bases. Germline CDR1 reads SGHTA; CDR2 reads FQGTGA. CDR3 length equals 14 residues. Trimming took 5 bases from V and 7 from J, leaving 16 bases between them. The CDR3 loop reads CASSPASVEHTQYF. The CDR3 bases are TGTGCCAGCAGCCCGGCTAGCGTGGAACATACGCAGTATTTT. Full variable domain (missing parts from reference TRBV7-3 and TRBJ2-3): GAGVSQTPSNKVTEKGKYVELRCDPISGHTALYWYRQSLGQGPEFLIYFQGTGAADDSGLPNDRFFAVRPEGSVSTLKIQRTERGDSAVYLCASSPASVEHTQYFGPGTRLTVL.

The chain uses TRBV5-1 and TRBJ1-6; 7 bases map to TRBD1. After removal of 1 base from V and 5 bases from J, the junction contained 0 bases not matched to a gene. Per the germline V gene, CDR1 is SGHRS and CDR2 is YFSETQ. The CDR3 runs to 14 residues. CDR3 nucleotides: TGCGCCAGCAGCTTGCAGGGGGATAATTCACCCCTCCACTTT. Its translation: CASSLQGDNSPLHF.

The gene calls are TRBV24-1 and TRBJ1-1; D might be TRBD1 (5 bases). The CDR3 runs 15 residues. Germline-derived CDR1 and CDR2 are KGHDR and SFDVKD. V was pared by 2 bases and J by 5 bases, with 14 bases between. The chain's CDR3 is CATSDSDSLGTEAFF. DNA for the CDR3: TGTGCCACCAGTGATTCTGACAGCCTGGGTACTGAAGCTTTCTTT.